The entry below describes one T cell receptor (beta chain). This clone was recorded a few times. No antigen is known for it. No base qualities exist here, and no much larger clone lies one base off it. The cohort was made up of approximately 670 healthy bone marrow donors. At the time of sampling, every cohort member was nominally healthy, though immune exposures that went unrecorded were likely present. The donor tested CMV seronegative, placing the donor among the 350 or so seronegative members of the cohort. Each donor provided a peripheral blood sample, and peripheral blood mononuclear cells were used for TCR beta sequencing. The Qiagen DNeasy Blood Extraction Kit was used to extract genomic DNA from the blood cell samples. This entry belongs to a study of cytomegalovirus exposure and HLA in healthy donors listed by TCRdb under 2017. Background on the whole study: An earlier analysis of approximately 600 of the donors reported approximately 270 Gb of sequence data and around 110 million unique TCR beta sequences from roughly 180 million T cells. Rather than drawing on any new phenotypic data, the later analysis identified candidate immune exposures from TCR beta sequences and the way those sequences occurred across donors. The study combined high-throughput TCR immunosequencing, statistical association of individual TCRs with disease status, and machine learning to predict cytomegalovirus infection status. Donor age, sex, ethnicity and CMV serostatus were compiled alongside the repertoire data. Both class I and class II loci were covered by HLA typing, at four-digit resolution. The study used immunosequencing to profile the T cell repertoires of around 600 subjects and linked those repertoires to cytomegalovirus serostatus. Besides the first cohort of approximately 710 subjects, a separate validation cohort made up of 120 different subjects was used. Every discovery cohort repertoire had been produced on one sequencing platform. On average, about 240,000 unique TCR beta nucleotide sequences were sequenced per donor among about 400 genotyped donors of the cohort, with 15% to 20% of those sequences being non-productive. An early release covering over 500 HLA-typed donors comprised about 300 gigabases of sequencing data and around 86 million unique TCR sequences. Four to six DR-DQ haplotypes were handled as single units for association and clustering because linkage in the cohort was strong. To decide whether each TCR beta V gene segment behaved as functional or pseudogenic, an earlier analysis of approximately 590 of the donors relied on high-throughput TCR beta sequencing. A later analysis re-analyzed previously published TCR beta repertoires from approximately 670 donors and added high-resolution HLA genotyping to study TCR occurrence patterns. The number of typed donors differed by locus: about 629-630 for A, B, C, DRB1 and DQB1; 500 to 550 for DQA1; over 600 for DPA1; and around 470 for DPB1. In a later genetic analysis, genome-wide SNP genotypes for about 65% of the roughly 670 donors were used, and that subset was treated as a discovery cohort. The genetic ancestry cluster associated with self-reported Caucasian donors included 65% to 90% of the 398 genotyped donors. The aim of the study was to test whether cataloging public T cell receptors could identify signatures of past pathogen exposure.

Spanning cysteine to phenylalanine, the CDR3 consists of 18 amino acids. Only CDR3 DNA is held: 54 bases, read in frame from base 1. From a lookup of the germline V gene, CDR1 and CDR2 are LGHNA and YSLEER. V is shortened by 0 bases, J by 5 bases, and the region joining them spans 17 bases. Library creation used the immunoSEQ multiplex PCR assay. A mixture of 60 forward primers for TCR Vbeta segments and 13 reverse primers for TCR Jbeta segments was used in the multiplex PCR. The CDR3 region of rearranged TCR beta genes was amplified from genomic DNA with a multiplex PCR assay. Amplified TCR beta libraries were sequenced as 87-base-pair reads on the Illumina HiSeq System. In the authors' own workflow: A later analysis counted some 80 million unique TCR beta chains across the approximately 700 repertoires, and some 11 million of these chains were shared by at least two donors. To remove PCR and sequencing errors, raw reads were error-corrected and collapsed into unique sequences using a nearest-neighbor algorithm that merged closely related sequences. Alignment of CDR3 sequences to IMGT reference sequences was used to assign V, D and J gene segments. For a sequence to be retained, a match of at least six nucleotides was required to both a V gene segment and a J gene segment. A rearrangement counted as productive if the CDR3 had no stop codons and remained in frame with V and J, and every other rearrangement counted as non-productive. CDR3 was defined according to IMGT convention as the region running from the second conserved V-encoded cysteine to the conserved J-encoded phenylalanine. Sequences without an unambiguous match to a single V gene segment were excluded from the earlier analysis of approximately 600 of the donors. An earlier analysis of under 750 of the donors called V segments functional above 56.7% productive rearrangements and segregating when the between-donor standard deviation exceeded 5%. A statistical classification framework was built to diagnose cytomegalovirus status from the catalog of TCR beta chain sequences. A later analysis assigned V and J genes by comparing TCR nucleotide sequences with IMGT/GENE-DB human TR gene sequences. Using the TCRdist pipeline, a later analysis assigned CDR3 sequences along with most-parsimonious VDJ recombination scenarios. A later analysis defined each TCR beta chain by its CDR3 amino acid sequence plus V-gene family, and excluded reads lacking a unique V-gene family. To address suspected cross-contamination and a sequencing artifact, a later analysis removed around 590 highly shared, low-generation-probability nucleotide sequences. In a later analysis, a clonal expansion index was calculated for each public chain from normalized within-repertoire ranks of inferred template counts. In a later analysis, generation probabilities were computed with a VDJ recombination model fitted to out-of-frame rearrangements, and the resulting probabilities were checked against IGoR. In a later analysis, TCR-TCR, TCR-HLA and TCR-CMV co-occurrence was scored with hypergeometric tests, and a repertoire-size bias correction was applied to TCR pairs. False discovery rates were estimated in a later analysis by permuting HLA or CMV assignments 20 times. In a later analysis, co-occurring TCRs were grouped using DBSCAN, with TCRdist sequence similarity added in when clustering inside HLA-allele-positive subsets. Repertoires with fewer than 30,000 or more than 120,000 public chains were left out of co-occurrence clustering, as were a few repertoires with anomalous nucleotide sharing. TCRdb carries this immuneACCESS record with in-frame sequences only. Its versions omit some clonotypes, under half of them owing to an unresolved V gene in the studies checked, with the rest unexplained. From that table come the V and J calls and clone size; the DNA was used to work out D and trimming. Within this sample are under 150,000 clones, with about 86% of them counted one time only. 0.6% to 0.7% of the sample comes from the top ten.

What the study reported, not specific to this receptor: In a later analysis, most CMV-associated TCR beta chains were found to appear HLA-restricted, with HLA associations seemingly driven largely by CMV exposure. According to a later analysis, parvovirus B19, influenza, CMV and Epstein-Barr virus appeared linked to several top co-occurrence clusters. Presence/absence analyses assumed roughly uniform sequencing depth across donors, an assumption that may not hold. Strong co-occurrence of HLA alleles, especially DR and DQ, made assigning TCR associations to individual alleles difficult. A further reported finding was that TCR beta sequences accurately predicted the HLA-A and HLA-B alleles for most subjects in the first cohort. In both the original and validation cohorts, the classifier was reported to diagnose cytomegalovirus status with high specificity and sensitivity. The authors suggested that the approach could potentially be generalized to other disease states and immunological phenotypes. In a later genetic analysis, a missense DCLRE1C variant was associated with V-gene and J-gene trimming of TCR beta chains, and the association was replicated in an independent cohort. A total of 164 TCR beta chains were listed by the study as associated with cytomegalovirus. Across donors, most TCR sequences were observed very rarely, whereas some public TCRs were present in many individuals. A group of highly shared sequence variants was considered likely to be a technical artifact of the sequencing pipeline. Immune exposure information for the cohort was limited to CMV serostatus. The cohort was sequenced for TCR beta chains only, and without alpha or paired-chain data the features that could be detected were limited. In vitro tests confirmed that a few of the cytomegalovirus-associated TCR beta chains recognize cytomegalovirus antigens. An earlier analysis of 450 to 750 of the donors showed that most TCR beta V segments appeared in productive rearrangements either about 90% or about 30% of the time, which broadly matched IMGT annotations. Because HLA typing was unavailable for some donors at each locus, only the typed subset was used in association tests. Because counts were too low, 15 or so rarely observed V segments, including chromosome 9 orphons, were excluded from the earlier analysis of around 640 of the donors. Some IMGT-functional V segments, including TRBV6-2 and TRBV6-3, could not be told apart with the 87-base-pair reads, so those segments were excluded. Compared with the roughly 700-donor mean, donors in an Asian-associated ancestry cluster had fewer N-insertions in productive TCRs, according to a later genetic analysis. Correlated functional status among segregating V segments might be attributable to linkage disequilibrium, but an unknown experimental factor could not be ruled out. In a later analysis, TCR association rates were found to vary across HLA loci, with the most associated TCRs seen for DRB1 alleles and the fewest for HLA-C alleles. In a later analysis, HLA-associated TCR beta chains showed more clonal expansion and lower generation probabilities than non-associated chains that were equally common. In a later analysis, 16,951 TCR beta sequences were associated with specific HLA alleles at a false discovery rate of 0.05.

Sequences were obtained from PBMCs. The receptor was derived from a man aged 18 to 35 in good health and CMV-seronegative. In this chain, TRBV4-3 is recombined with TRBJ1-6, with no confident D gene call. The DNA sequence is as follows: TGCGCCAGCAGCCAAGATCTCGGCGTGACTGTCCATAATTCACCCCTCCACTTT. Its coded protein is CASSQDLGVTVHNSPLHF.